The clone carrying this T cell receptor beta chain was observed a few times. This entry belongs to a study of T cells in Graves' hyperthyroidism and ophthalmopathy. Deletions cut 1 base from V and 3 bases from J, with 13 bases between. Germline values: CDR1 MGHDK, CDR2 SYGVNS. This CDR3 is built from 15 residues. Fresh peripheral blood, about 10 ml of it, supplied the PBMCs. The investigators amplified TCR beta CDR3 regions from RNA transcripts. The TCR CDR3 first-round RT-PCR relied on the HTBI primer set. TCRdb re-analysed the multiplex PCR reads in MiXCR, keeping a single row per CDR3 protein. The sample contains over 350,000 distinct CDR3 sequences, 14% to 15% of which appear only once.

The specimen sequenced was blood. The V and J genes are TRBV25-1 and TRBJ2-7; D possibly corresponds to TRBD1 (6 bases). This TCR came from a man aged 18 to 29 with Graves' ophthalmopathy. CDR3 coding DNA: TGTGCCAGCAGTGAATCCCCTAGGGGGAACTACGAGCAGTACTTC. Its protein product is CASSESPRGNYEQYF.